The T cell receptor (beta chain) under discussion was sequenced for a study of T cells after yellow fever vaccination. This clonotype was recorded a few times. The 5'RACE template-switching step produced TCR cDNA and added a universal primer site and UMIs. TCRdb ran MiXCR on the 5' RACE reads and lists one entry per CDR3 protein. The sample lists under 300,000 distinct CDR3 sequences; 6.9% were seen once. The CDR3 loop spans 14 amino acids. Germline loops: CDR1 SGHTA, CDR2 FQGNSA. Trimming left V 1 base short and J 4 bases short, with 7 bases between. This TCR derives from a man aged 25 to 40 who received the YFV17D yellow fever vaccine. The gene calls are TRBV7-2 and TRBJ2-2; D gene ambiguous. The sequenced sample was CD4+ T cells sorted from PBMCs, obtained 15 days after the yellow fever booster vaccination. CDR3 in DNA: TGTGCCAGCAGCTTAGTACAGAGCACCGGGGAGCTGTTTTTT. Protein sequence: CASSLVQSTGELFF.